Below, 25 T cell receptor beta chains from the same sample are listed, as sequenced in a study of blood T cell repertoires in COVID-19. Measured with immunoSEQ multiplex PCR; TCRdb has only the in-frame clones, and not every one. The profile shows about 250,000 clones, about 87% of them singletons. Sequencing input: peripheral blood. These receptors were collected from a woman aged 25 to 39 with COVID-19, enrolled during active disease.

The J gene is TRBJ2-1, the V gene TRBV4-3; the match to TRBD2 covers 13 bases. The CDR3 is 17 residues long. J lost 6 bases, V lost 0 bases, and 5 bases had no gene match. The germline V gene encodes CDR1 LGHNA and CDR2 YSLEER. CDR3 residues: CASSQDPWTSGSNEQFF. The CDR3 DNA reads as TGCGCCAGCAGCCAAGATCCATGGACTAGCGGGAGCAATGAGCAGTTCTTC.

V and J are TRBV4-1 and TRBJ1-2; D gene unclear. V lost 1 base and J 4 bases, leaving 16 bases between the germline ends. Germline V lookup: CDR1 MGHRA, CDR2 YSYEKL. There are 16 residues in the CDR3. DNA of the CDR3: TGCGCCAGCAGCCAAGTTCCGACGGAGGGTAGCTATGGCTACACCTTC. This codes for CASSQVPTEGSYGYTF.

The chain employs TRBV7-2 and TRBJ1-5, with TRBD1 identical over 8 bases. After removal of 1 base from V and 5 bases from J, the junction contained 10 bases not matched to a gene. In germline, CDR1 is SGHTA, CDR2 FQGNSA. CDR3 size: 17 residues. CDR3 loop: CASSLGIGTGQHQPQHF. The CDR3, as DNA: TGTGCCAGCAGCTTAGGCATAGGGACAGGACAACATCAGCCCCAGCATTTT.

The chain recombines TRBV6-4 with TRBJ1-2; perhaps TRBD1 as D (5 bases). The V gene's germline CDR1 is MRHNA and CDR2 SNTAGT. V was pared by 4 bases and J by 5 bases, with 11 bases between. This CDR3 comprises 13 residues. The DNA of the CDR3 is TGTGCCAGCAGTGTCGACAGAGATTATGGCTACACCTTC. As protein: CASSVDRDYGYTF.

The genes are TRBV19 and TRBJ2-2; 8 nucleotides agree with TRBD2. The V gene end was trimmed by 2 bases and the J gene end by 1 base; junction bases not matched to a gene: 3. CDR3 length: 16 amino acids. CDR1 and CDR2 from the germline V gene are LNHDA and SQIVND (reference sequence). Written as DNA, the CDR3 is TGTGCCAGTAGTATATACCGGGGGGGGAACACCGGGGAGCTGTTTTTT. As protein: CASSIYRGGNTGELFF.

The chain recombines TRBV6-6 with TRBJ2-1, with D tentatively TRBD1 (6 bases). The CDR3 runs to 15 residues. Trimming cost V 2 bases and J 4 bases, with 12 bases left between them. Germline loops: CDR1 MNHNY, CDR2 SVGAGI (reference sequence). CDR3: CASSYLSTGYNEQFF. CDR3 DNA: TGTGCCAGCAGTTACCTTAGCACAGGGTACAATGAGCAGTTCTTC.

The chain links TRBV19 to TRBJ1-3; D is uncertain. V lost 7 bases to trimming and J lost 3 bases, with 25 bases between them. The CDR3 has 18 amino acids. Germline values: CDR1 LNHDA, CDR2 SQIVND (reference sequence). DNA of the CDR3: TGTGCCAGTACCACCACACACGGGAAAAATGCCCTTGGAAACACCATATATTTT. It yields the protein CASTTTHGKNALGNTIYF.

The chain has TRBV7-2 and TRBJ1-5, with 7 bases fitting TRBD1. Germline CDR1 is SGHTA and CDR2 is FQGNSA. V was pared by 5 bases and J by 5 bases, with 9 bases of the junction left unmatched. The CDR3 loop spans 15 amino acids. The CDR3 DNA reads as TGTGCCAGCAGCAAAACAGGGGATCAGGATCAGCCCCAGCATTTT. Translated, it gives CASSKTGDQDQPQHF.

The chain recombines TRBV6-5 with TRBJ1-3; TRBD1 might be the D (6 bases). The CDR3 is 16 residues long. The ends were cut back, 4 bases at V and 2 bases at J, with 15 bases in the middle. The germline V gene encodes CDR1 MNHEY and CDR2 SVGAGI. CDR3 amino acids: CASSSGASPAGNTIYF. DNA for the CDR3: TGTGCCAGCAGTTCAGGGGCCTCACCGGCTGGAAACACCATATATTTT.

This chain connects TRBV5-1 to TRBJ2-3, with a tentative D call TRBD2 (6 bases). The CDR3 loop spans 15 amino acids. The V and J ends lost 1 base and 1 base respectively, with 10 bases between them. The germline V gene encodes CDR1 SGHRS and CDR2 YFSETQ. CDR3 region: CASSLFERGTDTQYF. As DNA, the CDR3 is TGCGCCAGCAGCTTGTTTGAGCGGGGCACAGATACGCAGTATTTT.

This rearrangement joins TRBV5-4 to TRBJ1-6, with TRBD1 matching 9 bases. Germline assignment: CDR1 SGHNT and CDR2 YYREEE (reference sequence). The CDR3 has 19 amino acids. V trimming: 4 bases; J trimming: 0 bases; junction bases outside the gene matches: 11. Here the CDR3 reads CASSHGTGSYSSYNSPLHF. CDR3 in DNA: TGTGCCAGCAGCCACGGGACAGGGTCTTATAGCTCCTATAATTCACCCCTCCACTTT.

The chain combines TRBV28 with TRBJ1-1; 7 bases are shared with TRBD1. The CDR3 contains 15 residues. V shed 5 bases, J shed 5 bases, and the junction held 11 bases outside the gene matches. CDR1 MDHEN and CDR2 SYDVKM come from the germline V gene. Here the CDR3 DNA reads TGTGCCAGCAGTACGCGACAGGGACGGGGTACTGAAGCTTTCTTT. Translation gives CASSTRQGRGTEAFF.

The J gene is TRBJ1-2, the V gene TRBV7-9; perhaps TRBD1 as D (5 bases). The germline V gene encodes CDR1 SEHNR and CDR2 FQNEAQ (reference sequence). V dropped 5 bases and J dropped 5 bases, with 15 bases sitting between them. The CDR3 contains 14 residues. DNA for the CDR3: TGTGCCAGCAGCGTCGGGACTGCGGTATATGGCTACACCTTC. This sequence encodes CASSVGTAVYGYTF.

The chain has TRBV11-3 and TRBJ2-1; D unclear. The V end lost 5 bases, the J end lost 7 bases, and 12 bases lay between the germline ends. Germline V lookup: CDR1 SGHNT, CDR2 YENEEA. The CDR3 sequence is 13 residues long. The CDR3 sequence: CASSPSQANEQFF. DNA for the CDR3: TGTGCCAGCAGCCCAAGCCAGGCGAATGAGCAGTTCTTC.

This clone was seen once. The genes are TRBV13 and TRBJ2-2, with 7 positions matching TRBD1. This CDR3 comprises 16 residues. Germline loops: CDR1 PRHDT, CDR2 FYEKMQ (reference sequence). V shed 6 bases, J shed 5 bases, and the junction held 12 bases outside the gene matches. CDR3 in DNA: TGTGCCAGCAGACCCATGCCGGGACAGATGACCGGGGAGCTGTTTTTT. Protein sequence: CASRPMPGQMTGELFF.

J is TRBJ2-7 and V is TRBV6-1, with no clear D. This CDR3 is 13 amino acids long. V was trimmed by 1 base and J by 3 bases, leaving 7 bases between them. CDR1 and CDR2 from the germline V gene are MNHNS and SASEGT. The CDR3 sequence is CASSEVELYEQYF. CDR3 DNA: TGTGCCAGCAGTGAAGTGGAGCTCTACGAGCAGTACTTC.

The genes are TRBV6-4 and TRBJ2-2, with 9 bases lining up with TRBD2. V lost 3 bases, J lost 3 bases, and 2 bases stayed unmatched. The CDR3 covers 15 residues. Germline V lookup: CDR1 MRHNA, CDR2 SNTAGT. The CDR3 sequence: CASSEREGDTGELFF. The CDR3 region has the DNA TGTGCCAGCAGTGAGCGGGAGGGTGACACCGGGGAGCTGTTTTTT.

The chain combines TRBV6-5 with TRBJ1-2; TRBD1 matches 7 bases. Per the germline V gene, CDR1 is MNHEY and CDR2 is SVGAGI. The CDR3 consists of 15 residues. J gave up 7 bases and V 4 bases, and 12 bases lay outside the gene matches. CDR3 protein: CASSSGQAPRGGYTF. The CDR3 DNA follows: TGTGCCAGCAGTTCCGGACAGGCGCCGCGGGGTGGCTACACCTTC.

As DNA, the CDR3 is TGCGCCAGCAAAATAGGGGACTATGGCTACACCTTC. Its translation: CASKIGDYGYTF. This chain uses TRBV5-1 with TRBJ1-2, with D tentatively TRBD1 (5 bases). Germline CDR1 SGHRS, CDR2 YFSETQ. The V end lost 6 bases, the J end lost 3 bases, and 9 bases lay between the germline ends. This CDR3 region has 12 residues.

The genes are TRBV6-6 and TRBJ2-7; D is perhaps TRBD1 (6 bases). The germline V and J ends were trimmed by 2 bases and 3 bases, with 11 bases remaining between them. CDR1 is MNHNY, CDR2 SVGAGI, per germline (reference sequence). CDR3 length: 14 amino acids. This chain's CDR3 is CASSYGTPYYEQYF. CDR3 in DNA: TGTGCCAGCAGTTACGGGACACCTTACTACGAGCAGTACTTC.

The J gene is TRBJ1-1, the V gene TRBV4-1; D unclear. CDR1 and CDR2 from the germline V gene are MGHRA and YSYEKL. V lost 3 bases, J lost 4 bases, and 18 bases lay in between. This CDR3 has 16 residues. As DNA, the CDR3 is TGCGCCAGCAGCCAGTGGAGGCCAAGTGTTGGCACTGAAGCTTTCTTT. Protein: CASSQWRPSVGTEAFF.

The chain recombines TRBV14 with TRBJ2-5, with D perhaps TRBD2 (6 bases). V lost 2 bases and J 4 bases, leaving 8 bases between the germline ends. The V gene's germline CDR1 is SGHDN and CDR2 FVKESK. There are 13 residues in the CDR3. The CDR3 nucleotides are TGTGCCAGCAGCCAATGGGGAGGAGAGACCCAGTACTTC. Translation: CASSQWGGETQYF.

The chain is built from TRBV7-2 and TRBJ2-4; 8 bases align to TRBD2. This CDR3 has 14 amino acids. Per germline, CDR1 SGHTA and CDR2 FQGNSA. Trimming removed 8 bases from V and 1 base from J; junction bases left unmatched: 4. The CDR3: CASGLAPAKNIQYF. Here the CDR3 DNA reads TGTGCCAGCGGACTAGCTCCGGCCAAAAACATTCAGTACTTC.

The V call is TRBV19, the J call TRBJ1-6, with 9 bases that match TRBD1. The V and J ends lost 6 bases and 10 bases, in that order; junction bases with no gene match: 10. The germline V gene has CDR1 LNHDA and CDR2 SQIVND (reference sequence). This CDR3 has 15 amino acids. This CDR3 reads CASSPSGTGRSPLHF. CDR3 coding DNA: TGTGCCAGTAGCCCCTCCGGGACAGGGAGATCACCCCTCCACTTT.

The DNA of the CDR3 is TGTGCCAGCAGCTTAGAATACTTCTATGGCTACACCTTC. As protein: CASSLEYFYGYTF. This chain joins TRBV7-2 and TRBJ1-2, with D unclear. The germline V gene has CDR1 SGHTA and CDR2 FQGNSA. V was clipped by 1 base and J by 4 bases, with 7 bases between them. The CDR3 sequence is 13 residues long.